Presented here are 23 T cell receptor beta chains from one specimen sequenced in a study of blood T cell repertoires in COVID-19 (dated by TCRdb to between 2020 and 2021). Preparation of the library involved the immunoSEQ multiplex PCR assay. Sourced from immuneACCESS, this table was stored by TCRdb with only in-frame sequences that have V and J called. A share of the clones is absent; for the studies checked, an unresolved V gene accounts for under half, and the remainder has no known explanation. Across this sample there are roughly 140,000 clones, with over 75% seen only once. 2.5% to 3% of the sample belongs to the ten largest clones. The sequenced sample consisted of peripheral blood. These receptors originate from a middle-aged man with acute or convalescent COVID-19.

V usage is TRBV7-2 and J usage is TRBJ1-4; 7 bases fit TRBD1. The CDR3 extends over 15 amino acids. V shed 2 bases and J 5 bases; nucleotides not matched to a gene: 5. Germline V gene lookup returns CDR1 SGHTA and CDR2 FQGNSA. CDR3 in DNA: TGTGCCAGCAGCTTAAGTGGGACAGCAAATGAAAAACTGTTTTTT. Translated: CASSLSGTANEKLFF.

The chain carries TRBV5-1 and TRBJ2-7; 9 bases fit TRBD1. J lost 2 bases, V lost 3 bases, and 3 bases had no gene match. Germline V gene data show CDR1 as SGHRS and CDR2 as YFSETQ. The CDR3 is 14 amino acids. The CDR3: CASSSDRGPYEQYF. Written as DNA, the CDR3 is TGCGCCAGCAGCTCGGACAGGGGACCCTACGAGCAGTACTTC.

The rearrangement uses TRBV5-8 and TRBJ2-7, with 7 bases fitting TRBD1. CDR1 SGHTS and CDR2 YDEGEE come from the germline V gene. There are 14 residues in the CDR3. J was trimmed by 0 bases and V by 3 bases; bases with no gene match: 3. CDR3 residues: CASSSGTDSYEQYF. The CDR3 DNA reads as TGTGCCAGCAGCTCCGGGACAGACTCCTACGAGCAGTACTTC.

This sequence joins TRBV11-3 and TRBJ1-1; 10 nucleotides match TRBD1. The CDR3 consists of 14 residues. Germline V gives CDR1 SGHNT, CDR2 YENEEA. V shed 5 bases, J shed 6 bases, and the junction held 6 bases outside the gene matches. CDR3 amino acids: CASSTEGQGAEAFF. The CDR3 bases are TGTGCCAGCAGCACCGAAGGACAGGGGGCTGAAGCTTTCTTT.

This chain uses TRBV19 with TRBJ1-1, with a possible D match to TRBD1 (5 bases). The CDR3 sequence is 14 residues long. Germline V gives CDR1 LNHDA, CDR2 SQIVND (reference sequence). V was pared by 6 bases and J by 1 base, with 12 bases between. The CDR3 loop is CASRHRGGNTEAFF. CDR3 in DNA: TGTGCCAGTAGGCACCGCGGGGGGAACACTGAAGCTTTCTTT. Drawing the rest from reference TRBV19 and TRBJ1-1, the complete variable domain is DGGITQSPKYLFRKEGQNVTLSCEQNLNHDAMYWYRQDPGQGLRLIYYSQIVNDFQKGDIAEGYSVSREKKESFPLTVTSAQKNPTAFYLCASRHRGGNTEAFFGQGTRLTVV.

The V and J genes are TRBV19 and TRBJ2-5, with 8 nucleotides matching TRBD1. After removal of 4 bases from V and 3 bases from J, the junction contained 7 bases not matched to a gene. This CDR3 region has 15 residues. CDR1 is LNHDA, CDR2 SQIVND, per germline (reference sequence). The CDR3 DNA follows: TGTGCCAGTAGTACCTGGACAGGGTCGGAAGAGACCCAGTACTTC. Translation gives CASSTWTGSEETQYF.

Details on this clone: The same CDR3 arises from other DNA sequences in this sample as well. The rearrangement uses TRBV18 and TRBJ1-2; tentative D call: TRBD1 (6 bases). This CDR3 has 15 amino acids. Germline values: CDR1 KGHSH, CDR2 LQKENI. V lost 3 bases and J lost 2, with 13 bases in between. In DNA form, the CDR3 reads TGTGCCAGCTCACCCCGGACAGTGGGGAACTATGGCTACACCTTC. It yields the protein CASSPRTVGNYGYTF. Variable domain in full (rest from reference TRBV18 and TRBJ1-2): NAGVMQNPRHLVRRRGQEARLRCSPMKGHSHVYWYRQLPEEGLKFMVYLQKENIIDESGMPKERFSAEFPKEGPSILRIQQVVRGDSAAYFCASSPRTVGNYGYTFGSGTRLTVV.

The chain links TRBV7-2 to TRBJ1-2; D unclear. Germline-derived CDR1 and CDR2 are SGHTA and FQGNSA. This CDR3 contains 16 residues. The V end was cut by 0 bases, the J end by 3 bases, with 14 bases between. CDR3 amino acids: CASSLARYVVDYGYTF. The CDR3 DNA reads as TGTGCCAGCAGCTTAGCGCGCTATGTGGTCGACTATGGCTACACCTTC.

V is TRBV3-1 (or the pseudogene TRBV3-2) and J is TRBJ2-5; 9 bases agree with TRBD2. The CDR3 runs to 16 residues. V was clipped by 5 bases and J by 9 bases; unmatched bases: 16. Germline CDR1 is LGHDT and CDR2 is YNNKEL (reference sequence). The CDR3 loop reads CASSTRSTVRLAAQYF. DNA for the CDR3: TGTGCCAGCAGCACACGGTCAACAGTGAGACTAGCGGCCCAGTACTTC.

The genes are TRBV9 and TRBJ2-1; TRBD2 aligns across 8 bases. Per germline, CDR1 SGDLS and CDR2 YYNGEE. J was trimmed by 7 bases and V by 7 bases; bases with no gene match: 16. The CDR3 extends over 16 amino acids. As DNA, the CDR3 is TGTGCCAGCCAAACAGGGCTAGCGGGTTTTCTAAATGAGCAGTTCTTC. Its translation is CASQTGLAGFLNEQFF.

J is TRBJ2-5 and V is TRBV6-5; tentative D call: TRBD2 (6 bases). CDR1 and CDR2 from the germline V gene are MNHEY and SVGAGI. Trimming took 3 bases from V and 5 from J, leaving 10 bases between them. The CDR3 runs to 13 residues. The CDR3 region is CASSYGEDETQYF. CDR3 bases: TGTGCCAGCAGTTATGGGGAGGACGAGACCCAGTACTTC.

J is TRBJ2-1 and V is TRBV10-3; the match to TRBD2 covers 8 bases. The CDR3 consists of 18 residues. The germline V gene encodes CDR1 ENHRY and CDR2 SYGVKD. The junction had 13 bases not matched to a gene; V was cut back by 6 bases and J by 0 bases. The CDR3 DNA reads as TGTGCCATCAGCGGCAGACTAGCGAGATTCTCCTCCTACAATGAGCAGTTCTTC. It yields the protein CAISGRLARFSSYNEQFF.

This clone was counted a few times. The chain has TRBV9 and TRBJ1-3, with D perhaps TRBD1 (6 bases). Germline V gene data show CDR1 as SGDLS and CDR2 as YYNGEE. Between the trimmed V and J ends, which lost 0 bases and 3 bases, there was a span of 13 bases. This CDR3 is built from 16 residues. CDR3 DNA sequence: TGTGCCAGCAGCGTAGTTGGGGGCCTGGGTGGAAACACCATATATTTT. Encoded protein: CASSVVGGLGGNTIYF. Supplemented by reference TRBV9 and TRBJ1-3, the full variable domain reads DSGVTQTPKHLITATGQRVTLRCSPRSGDLSVYWYQQSLDQGLQFLIQYYNGEERAKGNILERFSAQQFPDLHSELNLSSLELGDSALYFCASSVVGGLGGNTIYFGEGSWLTVV.

CDR3 region: CASSQQGEGPRNEQYF. CDR3 nucleotides: TGCGCCAGCAGCCAACAAGGGGAGGGCCCTCGGAACGAGCAGTACTTC. V is TRBV4-1 and J is TRBJ2-7, with TRBD2 identical over 7 bases. Germline lookup yields CDR1 MGHRA and CDR2 YSYEKL. V dropped 2 bases and J dropped 5; count of bases not matched to a gene: 12. This CDR3 spans 16 amino acids.

Here the CDR3 DNA reads TGTGCCAGCAGCAAGACAGGCTACGAGCAGTACTTC. Translated, it gives CASSKTGYEQYF. The chain links TRBV11-2 to TRBJ2-7, with D possibly TRBD1 on 6 matching bases. Trimming shortened V by 5 bases and J by 3 bases, and 8 bases separated the two germline ends. There are 12 residues in the CDR3. CDR1 and CDR2 (germline): SGHAT, FQNNGV.

This clone was seen only once. This chain uses TRBV6-6 with TRBJ1-5; D uncertain. The germline V and J ends were trimmed by 1 base and 3 bases, with 10 bases remaining between them. The germline V gene encodes CDR1 MNHNY and CDR2 SVGAGI (reference sequence). The CDR3 consists of 15 residues. The CDR3: CASSYYSTLNQPQHF. The CDR3 DNA follows: TGTGCCAGCAGTTACTACAGTACCCTCAATCAGCCCCAGCATTTT.

This clone was recorded only once. The chain carries TRBV5-8 and TRBJ2-5, with D possibly matching TRBD2 (6 bases). The length of the CDR3 is 14 residues. The germline gives CDR1 SGHTS, CDR2 YDEGEE. The germline V and J ends were trimmed by 0 bases and 5 bases, with 11 bases remaining between them. In DNA, the CDR3 is TGTGCCAGCAGCTTGGTGCTAGCGTTTGAGACCCAGTACTTC. It encodes CASSLVLAFETQYF.

This rearrangement joins TRBV11-3 to TRBJ2-6; a possible D gene is TRBD1 (6 bases). CDR1 is SGHNT and CDR2 is YENEEA in the germline V gene. This CDR3 is built from 16 residues. The V end was cut by 5 bases, the J end by 1 base, with 12 bases between. This chain's CDR3 is CASSPGAFSGANVLTF. CDR3 nucleotide sequence: TGTGCCAGCAGCCCAGGGGCGTTTTCTGGGGCCAACGTCCTGACTTTC. Using reference TRBV11-3 and TRBJ2-6 for the parts outside the CDR3, the full variable domain is EAGVVQSPRYKIIEKKQPVAFWCNPISGHNTLYWYLQNLGQGPELLIRYENEEAVDDSQLPKDRFSAERLKGVDSTLKIQPAELGDSAVYLCASSPGAFSGANVLTFGAGSRLTVL.

The chain uses TRBV5-1 and TRBJ1-2; weak D call: TRBD1 (5 bases). Trimming pared 1 base from V and 3 bases from J, leaving 13 bases between. CDR3 length: 15 amino acids. Per the germline V gene, CDR1 is SGHRS and CDR2 is YFSETQ. CDR3: CASSLTGIVHYGYTF. The CDR3 nucleotides read TGCGCCAGCAGCTTGACAGGAATAGTACACTATGGCTACACCTTC. Together with reference TRBV5-1 and TRBJ1-2, the CDR3 gives the full variable domain: KAGVTQTPRYLIKTRGQQVTLSCSPISGHRSVSWYQQTPGQGLQFLFEYFSETQRNKGNFPGRFSGRQFSNSRSEMNVSTLELGDSALYLCASSLTGIVHYGYTFGSGTRLTVV.

CDR3 nucleotides: TGTGCCAGTAGTTTCTCCCACAGGGGGGGCAATCAGCCCCAGCATTTT. Protein product: CASSFSHRGGNQPQHF. The J gene is TRBJ1-5, the V gene TRBV19; TRBD1 agrees at 8 bases. The CDR3 extends over 16 amino acids. The J segment lost 2 bases and the V segment lost 5 bases, leaving 8 bases of the junction unmatched. CDR1 and CDR2 (germline): LNHDA, SQIVND (reference sequence).

V gene TRBV5-8 combines with J gene TRBJ2-7; a possible D gene is TRBD2 (6 bases). Trimming cost V 0 bases and J 5 bases, with 12 bases left between them. CDR1 is SGHTS and CDR2 is YDEGEE in the germline V gene. This CDR3 region has 14 residues. CDR3 in amino acids: CASSLVGGLNEQYF. The DNA of the CDR3 is TGTGCCAGCAGCTTGGTTGGAGGGCTCAACGAGCAGTACTTC.

A word on this clone: This CDR3 is also generated by other DNA sequences in the sample. This chain uses TRBV5-4 with TRBJ2-7; 7 bases are shared with TRBD1. The CDR3 contains 14 residues. Trimming took 3 bases from V and 7 from J; bases not matched to a gene: 10. The germline V gene has CDR1 SGHNT and CDR2 YYREEE (reference sequence). The CDR3 DNA follows: TGTGCCAGCAGCTCGGTGCAGGGGGAGCGAGAGCAGTACTTC. Translating it yields CASSSVQGEREQYF.

This clone was picked up one time. Here the CDR3 DNA reads TGTGCCAGCAGCCCCCCGGGACAGGGCACCTACGAGCAGTACTTC. Its protein product is CASSPPGQGTYEQYF. The rearrangement uses TRBV5-5 and TRBJ2-7; 9 nucleotides align to TRBD1. V was clipped by 4 bases and J by 2 bases; unmatched bases: 7. Germline V gene sequence: CDR1 SGHKS, CDR2 YYEKEE (reference sequence). The CDR3 contains 15 residues.